The rows below give T cell receptor beta chains drawn from one sample of a study of post-analysis software for immune sequencing data. Using its own MiXCR run on the PCR reads, TCRdb lists one record per CDR3 protein. Here the sample spans over 150,000 distinct CDR3 sequences, about 32% being singletons. Sequencing was performed on blood. Receptor source: a girl aged 10 to 17 with multiple sclerosis. Both conserved end residues are part of each CDR3. D genes are given only for firm matches. Rows may omit the clone size; those that give it use once, few, many or a size class.

cdr3_length clone_size j_call v_call d_call cdr3_nt cdr3_aa
16 NA TRBJ2-7 TRBV4-1 TRBD1 TGCGCCAACAGCCAAGTTGGGGGACAGGGCGCCTACGAGCAGTACTTC CANSQVGGQGAYEQYF
16 many TRBJ2-7 TRBV28 NA TGTGCCAGCAGTCAACCATTTCGGGAGCGCTCCTACGAGCAGTACTTC CASSQPFRERSYEQYF
12 many TRBJ1-2 TRBV10-3 NA TGTGCCATCAGTGAGTCGTCAGATGGCTACACCTTC CAISESSDGYTF
15 many TRBJ1-2 TRBV10-3 TRBD1 TGTGCCATCAGTGAGTCCAGAGGACAGGGTGGCGGCTACACCTTC CAISESRGQGGGYTF
14 many TRBJ2-7 TRBV5-1 NA TGCGCCAGCAGCCCGCAGGGCCAAACCTACGAGCAGTACTTC CASSPQGQTYEQYF
12 many TRBJ1-2 TRBV20-1 NA TGCAGTGCTCCCAAGGGACCCTATGGCTACACCTTC CSAPKGPYGYTF
13 few TRBJ1-1 TRBV7-6 NA TGTGCCAGCAGCTTAGAGGCAGTAACTGAAGCTTTCTTT CASSLEAVTEAFF
14 NA TRBJ1-2 TRBV5-1 NA TGCGCCAGCAGCTTCGGGCAGGGGTTTTATGGCTACACCTTC CASSFGQGFYGYTF
13 few TRBJ1-2 TRBV5-6 TRBD1 TGTGCCGGTAAATCAACAGGGGGCTATGGCTACACCTTC CAGKSTGGYGYTF
14 many TRBJ1-1 TRBV9 NA TGTGCCAGCAGCGCTTCCGGGGCGAACACTGAAGCTTTCTTT CASSASGANTEAFF
17 NA TRBJ2-5 TRBV12-3/TRBV12-4 TRBD2 TGTGCCAGCAGTTTTCGGTCGGAGACTAGCAGCCAAGAGGCCCAGTACTTC CASSFRSETSSQEAQYF
11 NA TRBJ1-4 TRBV12-3/TRBV12-4 NA TGTGCCAGCAGTTCAAGTGAAAAACTGTTTTTT CASSSSEKLFF
12 few TRBJ2-3 TRBV2 NA TGTGCCAGAGGGACAAGCACAGATACGCAGTATTTT CARGTSTDTQYF
13 NA TRBJ2-5 TRBV5-1 NA TGCGCCAGCAGCTGGTTAGCAGAAGAGACCCAGTACTTC CASSWLAEETQYF
14 NA TRBJ2-5 TRBV7-2 NA TGTGCCAGCAGGGGGGCGGGAGTGTGGGAGACCCAGTACTTC CASRGAGVWETQYF